This T cell receptor beta chain was captured by sequencing in a study of T-cell memory formation after mild COVID-19 (dated by TCRdb to the early 2020s). Study-wide context: Most TCR sequence clusters were specific to one of the two donors. Longitudinal TCRalpha and TCRbeta repertoire sequencing tracked T-cell clones expanding and contracting after mild COVID-19 in two donors. The cohort comprised two young, previously healthy adult volunteers, one female and one male. Points the paper makes about the study in general: Contracting CD4+ clones were located mainly in the CM and EM memory subsets, whereas CD8+ clones were found to be enriched in EMRA. Some responding clones were detected in pre-infection memory, suggesting pre-existing cross-reactive memory T cells joined the SARS-CoV-2 response. Whether the second-wave clones peaking on day 37 were SARS-CoV-2 specific was not confirmed. Balanced CD4/CD8 phenotypes were observed for clones contracting from day 15 to 85, whereas a bias towards CD4+ was observed for a second wave of clones expanding from day 15 to 37. Only a couple of mild cases were covered by the study, and larger cohorts that include severe cases with pre-infection samples were considered necessary.

Ficoll-Paque density gradient centrifugation was used to isolate PBMCs. The sequencing machine was an Illumina NovaSeq 6000. Using 5'RACE with constant-segment primers, TCRalpha and TCRbeta cDNA libraries were constructed, with sample barcodes and unique molecular identifiers added in the process. Trizol reagent was used to extract RNA from every sample. Library amplification was performed in two PCR steps, and a second sample barcode and Illumina TruSeq adapters were introduced in the second step. The libraries were sequenced on an Illumina NovaSeq using 2 x 150 bp paired-end reads. Concerning the study's data processing: Demultiplexing of reads and collapsing into UMI-guided consensus sequences were performed with migec v1.2.7. Using mixcr v2.1.11, the UMI consensuses were aligned to TRA and TRB V and J templates and assembled into clonotypes. A clonotype was counted as expanded or contracted only when both edgeR and NoisET called the clonotype significant, with the noise models trained on biological replicates. For edgeR calls, the thresholds were a false discovery rate-adjusted p below 0.01 and a log2 fold-change of 1. As an exploratory analysis of dynamics, PCA with hierarchical clustering was applied to max-normalized trajectories of the 1000 most abundant clonotypes. Separately sequenced CD4+ and CD8+ repertoires were used to assign the CD4 or CD8 phenotype of responding clones. TCRdb ran its own pipeline on the public reads, namely fastp trimming at Q25 and MiXCR clone calling, and kept in-frame beta chains. Rows with one shared CDR3 protein collapse into an entry with the most common genes and DNA. The V and J calls follow TCRdb's processing rather than the paper's. This sample is represented by hundreds of thousands of distinct CDR3 sequences; about 20% of them were singletons. About 12% of the sample lies in the top ten.

The CDR3, cysteine through phenylalanine, is 20 amino acids long. The retained sequence is limited to the CDR3, 60 bases, with the frame set at the first base. Via the germline V gene (reference sequence), CDR1 is DFQATT and CDR2 SNEGSKA. The germline V and J ends show losses of 0 bases and 9 bases respectively, and no gene match explains 23 bases of the junction. As regards this clonotype: Its antigen is still unknown. Base quality data are lacking; no much larger clone is found one base away.

The material sequenced was PBMCs or a T cell subset sorted from them (not recorded which). The chain links TRBV20-1 with TRBJ2-1; 10 central bases correspond to TRBD2. The sequence was collected from an adult woman who had mild COVID-19 (a few samples of this study predate the infection). The sample titles of this study are shuffled in the database, so cell type and time point are left out; the donor was told from shared clones. In nucleotides, the sequence is TGCAGTGCTAGAGATTCGGACTCTAGCGGGAGATACTGGGCCCCACGTGAGCAGTTCTTC. Translated, this is CSARDSDSSGRYWAPREQFF.